This TCR beta chain was sequenced for a study of breast tumors, draining lymph nodes, adjacent tissues. Trimming left V 10 bases short and J 3 bases short, with 18 bases between. The CDR3 consists of 14 residues. Germline CDR1 is MNHNS and CDR2 is SASEGT. TCRdb re-derived calls from the multiplex PCR reads in MiXCR, one entry per CDR3 protein. The sample lists over 200,000 distinct CDR3 sequences; 30% to 35% were seen once. Study conclusions and caveats: Most tumor T cells seemingly derive from lymph node, then expand in tumor. Tumors had less TCR diversity than lymph nodes, more than nontumor tissue.

In its sample, this clonotype was seen a few times. The antigen remains unidentified. Breast cancer patients provided tissue from their axillary draining lymph nodes. The V and J genes are TRBV6-1 and TRBJ2-5; D possibly corresponds to TRBD1 (6 bases). The clonotype was recovered from a female donor with breast cancer. Some clones in this sample may be carry-over from other donors' samples. The specimen sequenced was axillary lymph node tissue. The CDR3 DNA is TGTGCCACAGGGGTCATGGACGGAAAAGAGACCCAGTACTTC. This gives the protein CATGVMDGKETQYF.